This T cell receptor beta chain was identified in a study of OX40 agonist ivuxolimab in advanced cancers. Profiling relied on immunoSEQ multiplex PCR, and the TCRdb table lists in-frame clones only, not all of them. The sample has around 74,000 clones, about 90% seen once. As for this clone: No antigen is known for it.

General study results and limits: At 0.1 to 3.0 mg/kg and by week 6, clonal expansion occurred in CD4+ and CD8+ blood T cells.

Sample: CD4+ or CD8+ T cells sorted from blood, taken in a trial of the OX40 agonist ivuxolimab. This TCR was recovered from an adult with an advanced solid tumor such as melanoma, head and neck, liver or kidney cancer.

The CDR3 here is CASSFRAGDTDTQYF. The DNA of the CDR3 is TGTGCCAGCAGCTTTCGAGCGGGGGACACAGATACGCAGTATTTT. V gene TRBV5-4 combines with J gene TRBJ2-3; 8 bases map to TRBD2. Trimming at V came to 2 bases and at J to 2 bases, leaving 4 bases not matched to a gene. The germline gives CDR1 SGHNT, CDR2 YYREEE (reference sequence). CDR3 length: 15 residues.